The T cell receptor (beta chain) under discussion was sequenced for a study of blood T cell repertoires in COVID-19. Study-wide background: The United States, Italy and Spain supplied acute and convalescent COVID-19 samples.

TCRdb keeps only in-frame clones here, not all; method: immunoSEQ multiplex PCR. The sample includes tens of thousands of clones, 83% of them seen just once. CDR3 length: 13 residues. J was trimmed by 7 bases and V by 7 bases; bases with no gene match: 7. The V gene's germline CDR1 is MDHEN and CDR2 SYDVKM. V is TRBV28 and J is TRBJ1-5, with 7 bases identical to TRBD1. Sequencing used peripheral blood. The origin of this receptor is a middle-aged man with COVID-19, enrolled during active disease. In DNA, the CDR3 is TGTGCCAGCAAGGGGACAGAATGGCAGCCCCAGCATTTT. Translation gives CASKGTEWQPQHF.